Included here is one T cell receptor beta chain sequence, with context. Antigen specificity is unknown. The PCR had 60 Vbeta and 13 Jbeta primers. Using immunoSEQ multiplex PCR, the repertoire was profiled, and TCRdb retains in-frame clones only, with some absent. The top ten clones hold more than 0.8% of a sample with more than 95,000 clones, about 15% of them seen once. The data were obtained in a study of cytomegalovirus exposure and HLA in healthy donors. About the research overall: A prior study identified just under 120 million unique TCR beta sequences from 190 million or so T cells.

The study's findings and limits: Highly shared sequence variants in one cluster were likely a sequencing artifact. Analysis was carried out at a later point, and it linked a missense DCLRE1C variant to TCR beta V- and J-gene trimming. A prior analysis recorded that most TCR beta V segments were productive about 87% or about 30% of the time.

In germline, CDR1 is MNHEY, CDR2 SVGAGI. V lost 6 bases to trimming and J lost 3 bases; unmatched junction nucleotides: 7. This CDR3 region has 14 residues. The chain couples TRBV6-5 to TRBJ2-7; 8 bases match TRBD1. The source of this sequence is a female donor in good health and CMV-seronegative. The sequencing sample was made of PBMCs. CDR3 region: CASRTRDRHYEQYF. The CDR3 DNA follows: TGTGCCAGCAGAACCCGGGACAGGCACTACGAGCAGTACTTC.